The TCR beta chain under discussion was sequenced for a study of cytomegalovirus exposure and HLA in healthy donors. A multiplex PCR was run with 60 Vbeta primers and 13 Jbeta primers. Sequenced by immunoSEQ multiplex PCR; TCRdb stores in-frame clones only, minus some. The profile shows over 150,000 clones, about 82% of them singletons. This CDR3 is 15 amino acids long. Trimming cost V 1 base and J 6 bases, with 15 bases left between them. Germline values: CDR1 LGHNA, CDR2 YSLEER. The sequence derives from a young woman in good health and CMV-seropositive. V gene TRBV4-3 combines with J gene TRBJ1-1; tentatively, D is TRBD1 (5 bases). The source material was PBMCs. The CDR3 protein is CASSQGAGRGAEAFF. The CDR3 DNA reads as TGCGCCAGCAGCCAAGGGGCCGGCCGGGGGGCTGAAGCTTTCTTT.